The 6 T cell receptor beta chains presented below share a single source sample, sequenced in a study of blood T cells in healthy people across ages. Alongside a J-beta primer mix, a sample-barcoded 5' primer served in a second PCR lasting roughly 7 to 11 cycles. TCRdb redid the calling of the 5' RACE reads with MiXCR, one entry per CDR3 protein. The repertoire holds 1.5 million to 2 million distinct CDR3 sequences, approximately 28% seen once, with 7.7% in the top ten. The sequencing sample was made of blood. The source of these receptors is a woman under 40 in good health.

CDR3 loop: CASSLAGSGRANTGELFF. For the CDR3, the DNA is TGTGCCAGCAGCTTAGCGGGGAGCGGGAGGGCCAACACCGGGGAGCTGTTTTTT. The V call is TRBV7-2, the J call TRBJ2-2; 10 bases line up with TRBD2. Trimming removed 0 bases from V and 2 bases from J; junction bases left unmatched: 6. Germline V gives CDR1 SGHTA, CDR2 FQGNSA. CDR3 size: 18 residues.

The V and J genes are TRBV29-1 and TRBJ2-7; D possibly uses TRBD1 or TRBD2 (5 bases each). This CDR3 is 12 amino acids long. Between the trimmed V and J ends, which lost 3 bases and 2 bases, there was a span of 8 bases. Germline V gives CDR1 SQVTM, CDR2 ANQGSEA. CDR3 sequence (DNA): TGCAGCGTTGACCAGGGAGCCTACGAGCAGTACTTC. This translates into CSVDQGAYEQYF.

This clonotype was found many times. This sequence joins TRBV2 and TRBJ1-2; D gene ambiguous. The CDR3 is made up of 12 amino acids. Looked up from germline, CDR1 is SNHLY and CDR2 is FYNNEI. Trimming pared 3 bases from V and 7 bases from J, leaving 9 bases between. DNA for the CDR3: TGTGCCAGCAGTGAGGTCGGAGGTGGCTACACCTTC. It yields the protein CASSEVGGGYTF.

This clonotype was detected only a few times. The rearrangement joins TRBV12-3 or TRBV12-4 to TRBJ2-4, with D hard to call. The V and J ends lost 6 bases and 8 bases respectively, with 11 bases between them. The CDR3 extends over 12 amino acids. CDR3 DNA sequence: TGTGCCAGCAGCCAGAGTTGGGACATTCAGTACTTC. It encodes CASSQSWDIQYF.

This clonotype was seen ten or more times. This sequence joins TRBV5-1 and TRBJ2-5; the D is unclear. The V end was cut by 2 bases, the J end by 5 bases, with 10 bases between. The CDR3 is 13 residues long. CDR1 SGHRS and CDR2 YFSETQ come from the germline V gene. DNA of the CDR3: TGCGCCAGCAGCTTCCAGGCAGAGGAGACCCAGTACTTC. This sequence encodes CASSFQAEETQYF.

Regarding this clonotype: A read error may explain this, as a much larger clone is one base away. The rearrangement joins TRBV7-9 to TRBJ2-4; D remains ambiguous. Germline CDR1 reads SEHNR; CDR2 reads FQNEAQ (reference sequence). The CDR3 runs to 17 residues. As DNA, the CDR3 is TGTGCCCGCAGCCTGGATCGTGTCGGCCAGTGGAAAAACATTCAGTACTTC. It is translated as CARSLDRVGQWKNIQYF. Complete variable domain (other parts from reference TRBV7-9 and TRBJ2-4): DTGVSQNPRHKITKRGQNVTFRCDPISEHNRLYWYRQTLGQGPEFLTYFQNEAQLEKSRLLSDRFSAERPKGSFSTLEIQRTEQGDSAMYLCARSLDRVGQWKNIQYFGAGTRLSVL.